This TCR beta chain comes out of a study of OX40 agonist ivuxolimab in advanced cancers. Looking at the study overall: Patients were under 90% male with ages roughly 20 to 80, mean around 61.

CDR1 and CDR2 from the germline V gene are SEHNR and FQNEAQ (reference sequence). The CDR3 has 16 amino acids. After removal of 5 bases from V and 3 bases from J, the junction contained 9 bases not matched to a gene. Comments on this clone: Its specificity is not known.

Profiled with immunoSEQ multiplex PCR; TCRdb holds only in-frame clones, not every one. The data contain tens of thousands of clones, 85% to 95% of them singletons. Study-wide results and caveats: No antigen was identified for the clonally expanded peripheral T cells.

The rearrangement links TRBV7-9 to TRBJ2-3; 9 positions agree with TRBD2. The sequence was collected from an adult with an advanced solid tumor such as melanoma, head and neck, liver or kidney cancer. Sequences were derived from CD4+ or CD8+ T cells sorted from blood, sampled in a trial of the OX40 agonist ivuxolimab. CDR3 sequence (DNA): TGTGCCAGCAGCCACCCTAGCGGGACGGGGACAGATACGCAGTATTTT. Translating it yields CASSHPSGTGTDTQYF.